This TCR beta chain was recorded in a study of low-dose radiotherapy and immunotherapy resistance in tumors. Study at large: Cohort 1 patients were irradiated with 0.5 Gy fractions every 2 weeks to 6.5 Gy total. Every two weeks, the protocol called for intravenous cyclophosphamide at 200 mg/m2. It was given one day before each radiation and immunotherapy administration.

Both TCRalpha and TCRbeta chains were reverse transcribed with V-gene-specific primers. TCR amplification used 15 to 20 PCR cycles, a constant-region primer and a V-primer adapter. Each CDR3 protein is one row after TCRdb ran MiXCR on the reads. The sample includes around 76,000 distinct CDR3 sequences, around 30% of them seen just once. Between the trimmed V and J ends, which lost 3 bases and 7 bases, there was a span of 13 bases. This CDR3 has 15 amino acids. Germline loops: CDR1 MDHEN, CDR2 SYDVKM. Indicated time point: before trial treatment. The donors, trial participants, received nivolumab, ipilimumab, aspirin, low-dose cyclophosphamide and low-dose radiotherapy. Qualifying patients carried advanced solid tumors devoid of tumor-infiltrating lymphocytes. This clonotype was observed at least ten times.

The chain has TRBV28 and TRBJ1-6, with D possibly matching TRBD1 (6 bases). The specimen comprised PBMCs, sampled before treatment. The TCR sequence derives from a female donor with ovarian cancer. The CDR3 region is CASSLRTGPNSPLHF. The DNA of the CDR3 is TGTGCCAGCAGTTTGAGAACAGGGCCGAATTCACCCCTCCACTTT.